This TCR beta chain stems from a study of cytomegalovirus exposure and HLA in healthy donors (dated by TCRdb to about 2017). Study-level background: According to an earlier analysis of 587 of the donors, about 179 million T cells yielded roughly 100 million unique TCR beta sequences and about 300 Gb of sequence data. Typing coverage varied by locus: roughly 629-640 donors for A, B, C, DRB1 and DQB1; some 520 for DQA1; nearly 610 for DPA1; roughly 470 for DPB1. In a later analysis, previously published TCR beta repertoires from 500 to 750 donors were re-analyzed and high-resolution HLA genotyping was added so that TCR occurrence patterns could be studied. Class I and class II HLA loci were covered by the typing at four-digit resolution. Among around 400 genotyped donors of the cohort, an average of about 220,000 unique TCR beta nucleotide sequences was sequenced per donor, of which about 20% were non-productive. A later genetic analysis took genome-wide SNP genotypes for about three fifths of the roughly 670 donors and used that subset as a discovery cohort. Of the roughly 410 genotyped donors, less than 85% were placed in the genetic ancestry cluster associated with self-reported Caucasian donors. To decide whether each TCR beta V gene segment behaved as functional or pseudogenic, an earlier analysis of fewer than 750 of the donors relied on high-throughput TCR beta sequencing. The study aimed to test whether signatures of past pathogen exposure could be identified by cataloging public T cell receptors. Rather than drawing on any new phenotypic data, the later analysis identified candidate immune exposures from TCR beta sequences and the way those sequences occurred across donors. All discovery cohort repertoires had been generated on a single sequencing platform. The T cell repertoires of around 670 subjects were profiled by immunosequencing and related to cytomegalovirus serostatus. To predict cytomegalovirus infection status, the study combined high-throughput TCR immunosequencing, statistical association of individual TCRs with disease status, and machine learning. Because of strong linkage in the cohort, roughly five DR-DQ haplotypes were treated as single units for association and clustering. Donor age, sex, ethnicity and CMV serostatus were collected together with the repertoire data. An early release that covered fewer than 800 HLA-typed donors contained 300 to 350 gigabases of sequencing data and tens of millions of unique TCR sequences. A separate validation cohort of roughly 120 different subjects was used in addition to the approximately 700-subject first cohort. Study-wide findings and limitations: In a later genetic analysis, fewer N-insertions in productive TCRs were reported among donors in an Asian-associated ancestry cluster than the roughly 700-donor mean. This cohort had only TCR beta chains sequenced, and the lack of alpha or paired-chain data limited which features could be detected. According to a later analysis, TCR association rates differed among HLA loci, with DRB1 alleles showing the most associated TCRs and HLA-C alleles showing the fewest. In a later analysis, HLA-associated TCR beta chains showed more clonal expansion and lower generation probabilities than non-associated chains that were equally common. Because HLA typing was unavailable for some donors at each locus, only the typed subset was used in association tests. The earlier analysis of 587 of the donors excluded fewer than 20 rarely observed V segments, including chromosome 9 orphons, because counts were too low. Across donors, most TCR sequences were observed very rarely, whereas some public TCRs were present in many individuals. A cluster of highly shared sequence variants was judged likely to be a technical artifact of the sequencing pipeline. In an earlier analysis of fewer than 700 of the donors, most TCR beta V segments appeared in productive rearrangements about 90% or about 30% of the time, broadly matching IMGT annotations. Immune exposure information for the cohort was limited to CMV serostatus. Sequencing depth was assumed to be roughly uniform across donors in the presence/absence analyses, though that assumption may not hold. The classifier was reported to diagnose cytomegalovirus status with high specificity and sensitivity in both the original cohort and the validation cohort. Because the 87-base-pair reads could not distinguish some IMGT-functional V segments, including TRBV6-2 and TRBV6-3, those segments were excluded. A later analysis reported that several top co-occurrence clusters appeared linked to parvovirus B19, influenza, CMV and Epstein-Barr virus. In vitro tests confirmed that a few of the cytomegalovirus-associated TCR beta chains recognize cytomegalovirus antigens. A further reported finding was that TCR beta sequences accurately predicted the HLA-A and HLA-B alleles for most subjects in the first cohort. The study gave a list of 150 to 200 TCR beta chains associated with cytomegalovirus. Correlated functional status among segregating V segments might reflect linkage disequilibrium, but an unknown experimental factor could not be ruled out. According to the authors, the approach could potentially be generalized to other disease states and immunological phenotypes. Assigning TCR associations to individual alleles was difficult when HLA alleles, especially DR and DQ, strongly co-occurred. An association between a missense DCLRE1C variant and V-gene and J-gene trimming of TCR beta chains was found in a later genetic analysis and replicated in an independent cohort. At a false discovery rate of 0.05, a later analysis linked some 17,000 TCR beta sequences to specific HLA alleles. In a later analysis, most CMV-associated TCR beta chains were found to appear HLA-restricted, with HLA associations seemingly driven largely by CMV exposure.

On this clone: What antigen it recognizes has not been identified. Relative to the germline gene, one junction end is altered; a read error may explain this.

Libraries were made using the immunoSEQ multiplex PCR assay. For the multiplex PCR, a mixture combining 60 forward primers for TCR Vbeta segments and 13 reverse primers for TCR Jbeta segments was used. The CDR3 region of rearranged TCR beta genes was amplified from genomic DNA by a multiplex PCR assay. The Illumina HiSeq System was used to sequence the amplified TCR beta libraries as 87-base-pair reads. The paper's processing steps were these. A later analysis counted approximately 84 million unique TCR beta chains across the approximately 700 repertoires, and around 9.9 million of these chains were shared by at least two donors. To remove PCR and sequencing errors, raw reads were error-corrected and collapsed into unique sequences using a nearest-neighbor algorithm that merged closely related sequences. V, D and J gene segments were assigned by aligning CDR3 sequences to IMGT reference sequences. For a sequence to be retained, a match of at least six nucleotides to both a V gene segment and a J gene segment was required. A rearrangement was called productive if the CDR3 had no stop codons and remained in frame with V and J, and every other rearrangement was called non-productive. Following IMGT convention, CDR3 was defined as the stretch from the second conserved V-encoded cysteine to the conserved J-encoded phenylalanine. The earlier analysis of 500 to 650 of the donors excluded any sequence lacking an unambiguous match to a single V gene segment. An earlier analysis of several hundred of the donors called V segments functional above 56.7% productive rearrangements and segregating when the between-donor standard deviation exceeded 5%. A statistical classification framework was developed to diagnose cytomegalovirus status using the catalog of TCR beta chain sequences. V and J gene assignment, in a later analysis, came from comparing TCR nucleotide sequences with IMGT/GENE-DB human TR gene sequences. A later analysis assigned CDR3 sequences and most-parsimonious VDJ recombination scenarios with the TCRdist pipeline. In a later analysis, each TCR beta chain was defined by its CDR3 amino acid sequence together with its V-gene family, and reads without a unique V-gene family were excluded. To address suspected cross-contamination and a sequencing artifact, a later analysis removed approximately 600 highly shared, low-generation-probability nucleotide sequences. In a later analysis, a clonal expansion index for each public chain was calculated from normalized within-repertoire ranks of inferred template counts. In a later analysis, generation probabilities were computed with a VDJ recombination model fitted to out-of-frame rearrangements, and the resulting probabilities were checked against IGoR. In a later analysis, TCR-TCR, TCR-HLA and TCR-CMV co-occurrence was scored with hypergeometric tests, and a repertoire-size bias correction was applied to TCR pairs. To estimate false discovery rates, a later analysis permuted the HLA or CMV assignments 20 times. A later analysis grouped co-occurring TCRs with DBSCAN, adding TCRdist sequence similarity when clustering within HLA-allele-positive subsets. Repertoires with fewer than 30,000 or more than 120,000 public chains, plus five repertoires with anomalous nucleotide sharing, were excluded from co-occurrence clustering. TCRdb took over this immuneACCESS table, retaining in-frame rearrangements with V and J assigned. Such tables are incomplete; in checked studies, under half of the missing clones stem from an unresolved V gene, and the remainder is unexplained. The D gene and trimming were derived from the DNA, and the V and J assignments and clone size from that table. The sample table holds under 300,000 clones, of which over 70% were seen once. Roughly 7.4% of the sample is taken by the ten largest.

The cohort was made up of around 720 healthy bone marrow donors. At the time of sampling, every cohort member was nominally healthy, though immune exposures that went unrecorded were likely present. The donor tested CMV seropositive, placing the donor among the approximately 290 seropositive members of the cohort. Every donor gave a peripheral blood sample, and the peripheral blood mononuclear cells from that sample were used for TCR beta sequencing. Genomic DNA extraction from the blood cell samples was performed with the Qiagen DNeasy Blood Extraction Kit. From a lookup of the germline V gene (reference sequence), CDR1 and CDR2 are SEHNR and FQNEAQ. The CDR3 measures 16 amino acids from cysteine to phenylalanine. The only DNA kept is the CDR3, 48 bases in frame from the first base.

Sequenced sample: PBMCs. This sequence uses TRBV7-9 and TRBJ2-1, with 7 bases aligning to TRBD2. The TCR comes from an older woman in good health and CMV-seropositive. The CDR3 sequence is CSSSLFPGTTTAEQFF. The sequence in DNA is TGTTCCAGCAGCTTATTCCCCGGGACTACCACCGCTGAGCAGTTCTTC.